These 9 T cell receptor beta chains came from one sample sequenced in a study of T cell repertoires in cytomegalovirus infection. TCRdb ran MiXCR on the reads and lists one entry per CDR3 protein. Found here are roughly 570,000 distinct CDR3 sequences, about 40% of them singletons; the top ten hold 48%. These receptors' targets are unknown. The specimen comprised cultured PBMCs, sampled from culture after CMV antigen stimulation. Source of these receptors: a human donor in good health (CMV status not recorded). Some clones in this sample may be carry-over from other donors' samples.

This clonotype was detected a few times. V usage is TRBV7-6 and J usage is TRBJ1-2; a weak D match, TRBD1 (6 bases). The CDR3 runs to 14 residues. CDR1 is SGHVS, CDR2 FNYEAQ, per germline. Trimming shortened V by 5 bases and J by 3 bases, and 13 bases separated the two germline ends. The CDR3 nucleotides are TGTGCCAGCAGCACCAACAGGGTTGACTATGGCTACACCTTC. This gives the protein CASSTNRVDYGYTF.

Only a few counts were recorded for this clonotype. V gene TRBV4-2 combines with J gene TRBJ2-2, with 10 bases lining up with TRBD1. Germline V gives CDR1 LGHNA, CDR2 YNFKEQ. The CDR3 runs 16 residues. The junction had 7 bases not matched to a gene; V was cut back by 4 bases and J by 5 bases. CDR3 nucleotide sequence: TGTGCCAGCAGCCCGGACAGGGGGTTTCGTACCGGGGAGCTGTTTTTT. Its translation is CASSPDRGFRTGELFF.

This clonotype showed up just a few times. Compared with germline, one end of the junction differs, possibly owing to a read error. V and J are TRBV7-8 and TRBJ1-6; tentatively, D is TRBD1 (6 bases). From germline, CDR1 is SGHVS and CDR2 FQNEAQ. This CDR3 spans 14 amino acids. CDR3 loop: CASSVAIGGSPLHF. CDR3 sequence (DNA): TGTGCCAGCAGCGTAGCGATTGGGGGCTCACCCCTCCACTTT.

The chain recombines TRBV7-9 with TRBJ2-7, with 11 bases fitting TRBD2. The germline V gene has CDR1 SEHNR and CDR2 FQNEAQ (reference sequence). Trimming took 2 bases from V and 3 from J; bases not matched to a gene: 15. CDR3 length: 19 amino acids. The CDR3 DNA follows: TGTGCCAGCAGCTTAACGAGGGGGAGGCTCGGGACTAGCGGCTACGAGCAGTACTTC. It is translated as CASSLTRGRLGTSGYEQYF.

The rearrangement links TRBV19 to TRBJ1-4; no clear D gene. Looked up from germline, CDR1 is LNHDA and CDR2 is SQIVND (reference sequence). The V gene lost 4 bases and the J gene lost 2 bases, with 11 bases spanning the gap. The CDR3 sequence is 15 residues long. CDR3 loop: CASSTRHVTNEKLFF. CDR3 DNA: TGTGCCAGTAGTACCAGACATGTGACTAATGAAAAACTGTTTTTT.

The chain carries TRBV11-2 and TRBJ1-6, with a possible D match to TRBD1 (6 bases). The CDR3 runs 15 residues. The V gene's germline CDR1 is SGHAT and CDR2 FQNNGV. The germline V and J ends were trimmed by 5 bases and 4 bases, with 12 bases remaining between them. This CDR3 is CASSKITGYNSPLHF. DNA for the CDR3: TGTGCCAGCAGCAAAATAACAGGGTATAATTCACCCCTCCACTTT. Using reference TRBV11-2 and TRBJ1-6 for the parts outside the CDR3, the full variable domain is EAGVAQSPRYKIIEKRQSVAFWCNPISGHATLYWYQQILGQGPKLLIQFQNNGVVDDSQLPKDRFSAERLKGVDSTLKIQPAKLEDSAVYLCASSKITGYNSPLHFGNGTRLTVT.

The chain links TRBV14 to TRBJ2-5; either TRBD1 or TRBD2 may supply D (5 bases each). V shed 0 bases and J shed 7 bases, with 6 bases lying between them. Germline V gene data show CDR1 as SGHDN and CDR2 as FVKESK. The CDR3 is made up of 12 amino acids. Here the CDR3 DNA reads TGTGCCAGCAGCCAAGAGGGGACGACCCAGTACTTC. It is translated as CASSQEGTTQYF.

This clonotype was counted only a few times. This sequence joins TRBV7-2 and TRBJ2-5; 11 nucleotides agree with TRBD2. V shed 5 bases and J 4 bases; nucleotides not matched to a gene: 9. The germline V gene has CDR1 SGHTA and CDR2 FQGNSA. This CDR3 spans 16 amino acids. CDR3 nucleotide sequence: TGTGCCAGCAGCGATACTCCTAGCGGGGGGAGAGAGACCCAGTACTTC. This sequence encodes CASSDTPSGGRETQYF.

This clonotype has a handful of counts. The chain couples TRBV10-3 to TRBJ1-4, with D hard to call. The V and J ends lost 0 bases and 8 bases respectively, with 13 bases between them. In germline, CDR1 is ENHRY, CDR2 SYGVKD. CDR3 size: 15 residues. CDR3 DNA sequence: TGTGCCATCAGTGAGTCGAGCGGGTCTCGAGAAAAACTGTTTTTT. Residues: CAISESSGSREKLFF.